The T cell receptor beta chain under discussion was sequenced for a study of CD8+CD57+ T cells in acquired aplastic anemia. About the research overall: When averaged, DNA from sorted CD4+ and CD8+ cells came to around 3 ug. Among healthy donors, CD4+ cells averaged about 10 million reads.

Findings of the study overall: Between patients and controls, around 31 CD8+ CDR3 sequences were found in common. Significant differences in CD8+ Simpson's diversity were not observed between patients and controls.

TCR beta VDJ and CDR3 profiling used genomic DNA as template. TCRdb reprocessed the reads with MiXCR, giving one entry per CDR3 protein. The sample holds 200,000 to 250,000 distinct CDR3 sequences, about a third seen once. Germline V gene sequence: CDR1 SGHRS, CDR2 YFSETQ. The CDR3 has 12 amino acids. Trimming cost V 0 bases and J 7 bases, with 7 bases left between them. There are a few counts of this clonotype. What it binds is unknown. The chain has TRBV5-1 and TRBJ1-1; D call uncertain. Sequencing used sorted CD4+, CD8+, or CD8+CD57+ T cells (not recorded which) from PBMCs. The sequence was collected from a human donor in good health, serving as a control. This chain's CDR3 is CASSLAGIEAFF. The CDR3 nucleotides read TGCGCCAGCAGCTTGGCGGGAATTGAAGCTTTCTTT.